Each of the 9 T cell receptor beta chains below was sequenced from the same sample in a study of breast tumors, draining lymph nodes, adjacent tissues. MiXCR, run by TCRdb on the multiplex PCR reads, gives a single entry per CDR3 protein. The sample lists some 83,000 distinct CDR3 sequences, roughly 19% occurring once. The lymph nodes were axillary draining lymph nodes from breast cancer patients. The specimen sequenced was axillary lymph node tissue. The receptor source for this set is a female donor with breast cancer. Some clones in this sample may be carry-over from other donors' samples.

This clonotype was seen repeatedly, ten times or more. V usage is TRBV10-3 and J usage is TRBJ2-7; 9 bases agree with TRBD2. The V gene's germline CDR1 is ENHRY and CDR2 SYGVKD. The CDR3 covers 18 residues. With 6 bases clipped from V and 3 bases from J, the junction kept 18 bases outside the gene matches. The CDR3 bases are TGTGCCATCAGATTAGCGAAGGGGAAGGCGGGAGGGGACTACGAGCAGTACTTC. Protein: CAIRLAKGKAGGDYEQYF.

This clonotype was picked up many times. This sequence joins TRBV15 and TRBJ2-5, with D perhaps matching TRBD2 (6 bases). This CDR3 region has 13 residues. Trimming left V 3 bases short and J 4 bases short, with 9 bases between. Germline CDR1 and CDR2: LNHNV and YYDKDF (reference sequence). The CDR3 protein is CATSRGGGETQYF. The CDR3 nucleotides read TGTGCCACCAGCAGGGGGGGAGGAGAGACCCAGTACTTC. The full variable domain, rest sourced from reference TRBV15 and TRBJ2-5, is DAMVIQNPRYQVTQFGKPVTLSCSQTLNHNVMYWYQQKSSQAPKLLFHYYDKDFNNEADTPDNFQSRRPNTSFCFLDIRSPGLGDTAMYLCATSRGGGETQYFGPGTRLLVL.

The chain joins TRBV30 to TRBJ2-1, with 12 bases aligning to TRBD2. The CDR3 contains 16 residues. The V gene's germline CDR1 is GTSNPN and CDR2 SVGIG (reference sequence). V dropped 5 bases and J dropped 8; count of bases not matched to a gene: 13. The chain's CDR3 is CAWGDPSGRALYEQFF. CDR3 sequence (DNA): TGTGCCTGGGGAGACCCTAGCGGGAGGGCCTTGTATGAGCAGTTCTTC.

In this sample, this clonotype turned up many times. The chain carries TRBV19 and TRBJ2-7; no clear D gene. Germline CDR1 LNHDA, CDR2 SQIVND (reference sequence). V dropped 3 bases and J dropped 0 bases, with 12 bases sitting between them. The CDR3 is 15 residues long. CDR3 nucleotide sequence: TGTGCCAGTAGTATTAGGGCCTTCAGCTCCTACGAGCAGTACTTC. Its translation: CASSIRAFSSYEQYF.

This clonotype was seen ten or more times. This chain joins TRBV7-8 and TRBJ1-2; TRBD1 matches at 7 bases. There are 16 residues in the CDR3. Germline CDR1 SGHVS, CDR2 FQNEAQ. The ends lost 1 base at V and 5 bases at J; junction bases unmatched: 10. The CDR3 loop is CASSLVPRDRSYGYTF. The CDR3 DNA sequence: TGTGCCAGCAGCTTAGTCCCCCGGGACAGAAGTTATGGCTACACCTTC.

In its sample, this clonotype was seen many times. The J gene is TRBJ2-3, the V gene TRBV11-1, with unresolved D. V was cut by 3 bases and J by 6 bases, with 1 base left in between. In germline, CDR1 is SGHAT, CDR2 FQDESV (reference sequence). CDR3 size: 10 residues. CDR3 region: CASSFDTQYF. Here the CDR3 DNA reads TGTGCCAGCAGCTTCGATACGCAGTATTTT.

CDR3 amino acids: CASSQDASGRAIYNEQFF. DNA of the CDR3: TGTGCCAGCAGCCAAGATGCCAGCGGGAGGGCAATATACAATGAGCAGTTCTTC. V usage is TRBV4-2 and J usage is TRBJ2-1; 10 positions agree with TRBD2. There are 18 residues in the CDR3. Trimming at V came to 0 bases and at J to 4 bases, leaving 9 bases not matched to a gene. Germline loops: CDR1 LGHNA, CDR2 YNFKEQ.

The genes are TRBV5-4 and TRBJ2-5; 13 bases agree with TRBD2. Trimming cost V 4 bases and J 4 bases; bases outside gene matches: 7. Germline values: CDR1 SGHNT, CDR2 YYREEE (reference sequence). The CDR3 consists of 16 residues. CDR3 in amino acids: CASSGRRTSGRETQYF. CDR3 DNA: TGTGCCAGCAGCGGCCGTAGGACTAGCGGGAGAGAGACCCAGTACTTC.

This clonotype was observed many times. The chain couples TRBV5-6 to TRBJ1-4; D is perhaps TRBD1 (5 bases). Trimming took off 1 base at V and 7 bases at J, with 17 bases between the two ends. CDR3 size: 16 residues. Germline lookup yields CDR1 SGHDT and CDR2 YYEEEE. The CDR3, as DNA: TGTGCCAGCAGCTTGAAGGGACGGGGAAATAGTGAAAAACTGTTTTTT. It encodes CASSLKGRGNSEKLFF. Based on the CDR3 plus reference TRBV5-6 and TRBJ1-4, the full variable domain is DAGVTQSPTHLIKTRGQQVTLRCSPKSGHDTVSWYQQALGQGPQFIFQYYEEEERQRGNFPDRFSGHQFPNYSSELNVNALLLGDSALYLCASSLKGRGNSEKLFFGSGTQLSVL.